A selection of T cell receptor beta chains follows, all from one sample in a study of T-cell memory formation after mild COVID-19. In TCRdb, the 5' RACE reads were re-called with MiXCR into one record per CDR3 protein. The sample yields roughly 600,000 distinct CDR3 sequences, about a sixth seen once. The sequenced material came from PBMCs or a T cell subset sorted from them (not recorded which). All receptors derive from an adult woman who had mild COVID-19 (a few samples of this study predate the infection). Cell type and time point are not known. Both conserved end residues are part of each CDR3. The D gene is left open where the match is weak. Clone size is given for some rows only: seen once, a few or many times, or a class if the clone is expanded.

J gene,V gene,D gene,clone size,CDR3 DNA,CDR3 protein
TRBJ1-5,TRBV12-3/TRBV12-4,TRBD1,-,TGTGCCAGCAGTTTAACCGACAGGGATGGCAATCAGCCCCAGCATTTT,CASSLTDRDGNQPQHF
TRBJ2-6,TRBV6-5,TRBD1,-,TGTGCCAGCAGCTCCGACAGGGGCCTCTCTGGGGCCAACGTCCTGACTTTC,CASSSDRGLSGANVLTF
TRBJ2-7,TRBV29-1,-,few,TGCAGCGGTTCGGCGGGACGCTCCTACGAGCAGTACTTC,CSGSAGRSYEQYF
TRBJ2-3,TRBV10-3,-,-,TGTGCCATCAGTCGGGGAGATACGCAGTATTTT,CAISRGDTQYF
TRBJ1-2,TRBV10-3,TRBD1,-,TGTGCCATCAGCCCGGGACAGGGATATGGCTACACCTTC,CAISPGQGYGYTF
TRBJ2-4,TRBV11-2,-,-,TGTGCCAGCAGCTCGGGACAAAGAGCCAAAAACATTCAGTACTTC,CASSSGQRAKNIQYF
TRBJ1-1,TRBV7-2,-,-,TGTGCCAGCAGCCTCCAGGGGACCAGAGGGACTGAAGCTTTCTTT,CASSLQGTRGTEAFF
TRBJ2-5,TRBV7-6,TRBD2,few,TGTGCCAGCAGCTTAATTACTAGCGGGATACAAGAGACCCAGTACTTC,CASSLITSGIQETQYF
TRBJ1-1,TRBV10-3,TRBD1,-,TGTGCCACCGGACAGGGGGATTCAGTAAACACTGAAGCTTTCTTT,CATGQGDSVNTEAFF
TRBJ2-3,TRBV29-1,TRBD2,few,TGCAGCGTTGAAGATTCCCGGGGGGTTAGCGGGAGGTTAGATACGCAGTATTTT,CSVEDSRGVSGRLDTQYF
TRBJ1-1,TRBV5-1,-,-,TGCGCCAGCAGGTTCGGGGACACTGAAGCTTTCTTT,CASRFGDTEAFF
TRBJ1-4,TRBV12-3/TRBV12-4,TRBD1,many,TGTGCCAGCAGTTCGCCTCGGACAGGGCCGACAACTAATGAAAAACTGTTTTTT,CASSSPRTGPTTNEKLFF
TRBJ2-7,TRBV6-2/TRBV6-3,-,-,TGTGCCAGCACCCTGACAGTTGACTACGAGCAGTACTTC,CASTLTVDYEQYF
TRBJ2-7,TRBV4-1,TRBD2,few,TGCGCCAGCAGCCTAACCTACCCATGGGGGGGGGTTCCCTACGAGCAGTACTTC,CASSLTYPWGGVPYEQYF
TRBJ2-7,TRBV2,TRBD2,-,TGTGCCAGCAGTGTCGGGGGGGTCACCTACGAGCAGTACTTC,CASSVGGVTYEQYF
TRBJ2-7,TRBV5-1,-,few,TGCGCCAGCAGCTCTTTTGGACAGACCTACGAGCAGTACTTC,CASSSFGQTYEQYF
TRBJ2-7,TRBV5-1,TRBD2,medium-sized,TGCGCCAGCAGCGAGCGACTAGCGGGACGCTACGAGCAGTACTTC,CASSERLAGRYEQYF
TRBJ2-3,TRBV7-2,TRBD2,-,TGTGCCAGCAGCTTCTTTGCGGGAGGCACAGATACGCAGTATTTT,CASSFFAGGTDTQYF
TRBJ2-1,TRBV7-8,-,few,TGTGCCAGCAGCTTAAAGCTCCCCCCGGGTGAGCAGTTCTTC,CASSLKLPPGEQFF
TRBJ2-1,TRBV24-1,-,-,TGTGCCACCGTGGGGTGGGCGAGCGCTGAGCAGTTCTTC,CATVGWASAEQFF
TRBJ2-7,TRBV30,-,-,TGTGCCTGGAGTGTAGGGAGCGAGCAGTACTTC,CAWSVGSEQYF
TRBJ1-1,TRBV7-3,TRBD1,-,TGTGCCAGCAGCCCCACAGGGGGCGGGAACACTGAAGCTTTCTTT,CASSPTGGGNTEAFF
TRBJ1-5,TRBV6-1,-,few,TGTGCCAGCAGTGAAGCGAGGGGGAATCAGCCCCAGCATTTT,CASSEARGNQPQHF
TRBJ2-4,TRBV30,TRBD2,-,TGTGCCTGGAGTTTCAGCGGGAGGGACATTCAGTACTTC,CAWSFSGRDIQYF
TRBJ2-7,TRBV7-9,TRBD2,-,TGTGCCAGCAGTCCCCGACTAGCGGGAGCCGTCTACGAGCAGTACTTC,CASSPRLAGAVYEQYF
TRBJ1-5,TRBV7-7,TRBD1,few,TGTGCCAGCAGCAGACCGACAGGGCTGGGGAGCAATCAGCCCCAGCATTTT,CASSRPTGLGSNQPQHF
TRBJ2-5,TRBV6-5,-,few,TGTGCCAGCAGCACCACAGGGAGGGAAGAGACCCAGTACTTC,CASSTTGREETQYF
TRBJ2-5,TRBV12-3/TRBV12-4,TRBD2,few,TGTGCCAGCAGTCCAGGACTAGCGGGATGGTCTAGTGGGGAGACCCAGTACTTC,CASSPGLAGWSSGETQYF
TRBJ1-1,TRBV5-5,-,few,TGTGCCAGCAGCTTGGTAAGTTCCACTGAAGCTTTCTTT,CASSLVSSTEAFF
TRBJ1-5,TRBV5-1,-,-,TGCGCCAGCAGCTTGGGCCCCCTTGGCGGGGGTCAGCCCCAGCATTTT,CASSLGPLGGGQPQHF
TRBJ1-2,TRBV5-1,TRBD1,few,TGCGCCAGCAGCATCGGATGGGACAGACCTAACTATGGCTACACCTTC,CASSIGWDRPNYGYTF
TRBJ1-5,TRBV5-6,-,few,TGTGCCAGCAGCTTGGGAACAACTAGCAATCAGCCCCAGCATTTT,CASSLGTTSNQPQHF
TRBJ2-3,TRBV20-1,-,many,TGCAGTGCTAGAGACGGCACAGATACGCAGTATTTT,CSARDGTDTQYF
TRBJ1-1,TRBV9,-,few,TGTGCCAGCAGCTTAAACCCACAGGGCACTGAAGCTTTCTTT,CASSLNPQGTEAFF
TRBJ2-7,TRBV4-2,TRBD2,few,TGTGCCAGCAGCCAAGGGGGACTAGCGGGAGCCGAGCAGTACTTC,CASSQGGLAGAEQYF
TRBJ2-7,TRBV20-1,TRBD2,few,TGCAGTGCTAGAGATCTAGCTAGCGGGAAAAAGCAGTACTTC,CSARDLASGKKQYF